These T cell receptor beta chains were read from a single sample in a study of identical twins. TCRdb recomputed calls from the 5' RACE reads with MiXCR, one row per CDR3 protein. The top ten clones hold 0.25% to 0.3% of a sample with roughly 1.6 million distinct CDR3 sequences, 32% of them seen once. Sequenced sample: cord blood. These receptors all stem from a newborn girl in good health. CDR3s include the opening cysteine and the closing phenylalanine or tryptophan. The D gene is left open where the match is weak.

d_gene	v_gene	j_gene	CDR3aa
-	TRBV10-3	TRBJ1-6	CAISEWGGYNSPLHF
-	TRBV20-1	TRBJ1-5	CSAPSRQGGNQPQHF
TRBD2	TRBV5-1	TRBJ2-1	CASLPGLATYNEQFF
-	TRBV3-1	TRBJ2-1	CASSQGTNLNEQFF
-	TRBV11-2	TRBJ1-5	CASSSDGLNQPQHF
-	TRBV29-1	TRBJ1-1	CSATGRRENTEAFF
-	TRBV7-9	TRBJ2-3	CASSLGQTASSDTQYF
TRBD1	TRBV27	TRBJ1-4	CASSTWDRLLNEKLFF
TRBD2	TRBV24-1	TRBJ2-7	CATSDSGSSYEQYF
-	TRBV6-6	TRBJ1-2	CASSYRGQSYGYTF
TRBD2	TRBV5-1	TRBJ2-3	CASSSTLTSGSTDTQYF
TRBD1	TRBV20-1	TRBJ1-2	CSARVDRGYNYGYTF
-	TRBV29-1	TRBJ1-2	CSVVLGTNYGYTF
-	TRBV6-4	TRBJ2-4	CASSLKTLLGAKNIQYF
-	TRBV7-2	TRBJ1-5	CASSLSQDQPQHF
-	TRBV28	-	CASSFGLYGVYEQYF
TRBD1	TRBV5-1	TRBJ2-3	CASSLGQGEWTDTQYF
TRBD2	TRBV15	TRBJ2-4	CATSREGLALAKNIQYF